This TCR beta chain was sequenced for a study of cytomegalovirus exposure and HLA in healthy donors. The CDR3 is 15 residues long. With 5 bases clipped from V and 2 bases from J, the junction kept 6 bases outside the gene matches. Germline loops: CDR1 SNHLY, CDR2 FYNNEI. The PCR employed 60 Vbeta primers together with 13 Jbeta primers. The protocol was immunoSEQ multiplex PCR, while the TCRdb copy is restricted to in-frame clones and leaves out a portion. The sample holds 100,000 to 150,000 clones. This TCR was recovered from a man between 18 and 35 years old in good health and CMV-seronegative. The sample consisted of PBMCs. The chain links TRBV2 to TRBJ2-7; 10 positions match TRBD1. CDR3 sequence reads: CASSPDRGPTYEQYF. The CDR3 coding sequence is TGTGCCAGCAGTCCCGACAGGGGGCCTACCTACGAGCAGTACTTC. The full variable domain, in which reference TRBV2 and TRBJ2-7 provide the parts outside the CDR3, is EPEVTQTPSHQVTQMGQEVILRCVPISNHLYFYWYRQILGQKVEFLVSFYNNEISEKSEIFDDQFSVERPDGSNFTLKIRSTKLEDSAMYFCASSPDRGPTYEQYFGPGTRLTVT.